This TCR beta chain stems from a study of T cells after posttransplantation cyclophosphamide. The J segment lost 0 bases and the V segment lost 3 bases, leaving 7 bases of the junction unmatched. The CDR3 is 17 amino acids. Per the germline V gene, CDR1 is MNHEY and CDR2 is SMNVEV (reference sequence). The naive gate required viable CD3+CD4+ or CD3+CD8+ cells with CCR7+CD45RA+CD45RO-CD95-CD27+CD28+ phenotype. Profiled with immunoSEQ multiplex PCR; TCRdb holds only in-frame clones, not every one. This sample has some 20,000 clones, with roughly 98% found just once. This TCR was sampled from a man in his forties in good health, CMV-negative, and a related stem cell transplant donor. J is TRBJ2-2 and V is TRBV27, with 7 bases identical to TRBD1. The specimen was naive CD4+ T cells sorted from PBMCs. CDR3 loop: CASSFRGTASNTGELFF. In DNA form, the CDR3 reads TGTGCCAGCAGTTTCCGTGGGACAGCATCGAACACCGGGGAGCTGTTTTTT.